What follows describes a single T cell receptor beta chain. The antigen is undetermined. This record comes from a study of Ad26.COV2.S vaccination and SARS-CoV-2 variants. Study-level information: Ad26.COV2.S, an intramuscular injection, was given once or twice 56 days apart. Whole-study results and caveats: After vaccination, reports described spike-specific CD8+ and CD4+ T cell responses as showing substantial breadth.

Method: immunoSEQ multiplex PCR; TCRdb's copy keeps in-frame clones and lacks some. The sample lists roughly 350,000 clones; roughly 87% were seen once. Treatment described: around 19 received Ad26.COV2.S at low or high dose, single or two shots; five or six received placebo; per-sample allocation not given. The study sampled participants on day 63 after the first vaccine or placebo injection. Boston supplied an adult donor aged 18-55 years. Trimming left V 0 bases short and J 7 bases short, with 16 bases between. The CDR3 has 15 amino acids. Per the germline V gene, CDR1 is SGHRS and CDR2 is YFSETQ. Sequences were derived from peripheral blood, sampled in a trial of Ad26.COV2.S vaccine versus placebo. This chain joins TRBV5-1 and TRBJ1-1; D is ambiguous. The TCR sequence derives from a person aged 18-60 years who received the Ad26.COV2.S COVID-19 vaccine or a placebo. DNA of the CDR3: TGCGCCAGCAGCTTGGAAAACCGGAGGTCGGATGAAGCTTTCTTT. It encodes CASSLENRRSDEAFF.